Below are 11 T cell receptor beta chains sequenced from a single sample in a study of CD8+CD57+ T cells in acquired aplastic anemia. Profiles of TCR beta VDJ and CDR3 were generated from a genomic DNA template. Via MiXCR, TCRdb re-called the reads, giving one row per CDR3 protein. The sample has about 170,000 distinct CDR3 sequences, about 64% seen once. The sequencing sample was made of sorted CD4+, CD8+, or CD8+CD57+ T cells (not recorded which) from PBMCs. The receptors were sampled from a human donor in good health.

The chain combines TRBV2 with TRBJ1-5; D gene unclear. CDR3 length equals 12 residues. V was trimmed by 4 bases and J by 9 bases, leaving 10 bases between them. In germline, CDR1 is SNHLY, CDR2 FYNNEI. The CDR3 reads CASSGEVSPQHF. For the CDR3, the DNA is TGTGCCAGCAGTGGTGAGGTTTCGCCCCAGCATTTT.

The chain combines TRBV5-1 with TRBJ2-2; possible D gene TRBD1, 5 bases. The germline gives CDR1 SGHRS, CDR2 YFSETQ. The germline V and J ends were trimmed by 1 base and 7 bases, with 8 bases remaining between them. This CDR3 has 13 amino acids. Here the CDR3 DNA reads TGCGCCAGCAGCTTGCAAAGGGGCGGGGAGCTGTTTTTT. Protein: CASSLQRGGELFF.

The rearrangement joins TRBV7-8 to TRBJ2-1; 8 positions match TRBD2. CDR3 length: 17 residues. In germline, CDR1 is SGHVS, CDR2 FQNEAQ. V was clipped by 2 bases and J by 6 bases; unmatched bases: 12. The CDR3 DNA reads TGTGCCAGCAGCTTAAAAACGGCGAGCGGGAGCGCCAATGAGCAGTTCTTC. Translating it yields CASSLKTASGSANEQFF. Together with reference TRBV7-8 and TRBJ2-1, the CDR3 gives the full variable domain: GAGVSQSPRYKVAKRGQDVALRCDPISGHVSLFWYQQALGQGPEFLTYFQNEAQLDKSGLPSDRFFAERPEGSVSTLKIQRTQQEDSAVYLCASSLKTASGSANEQFFGPGTRLTVL.

CDR3 nucleotide sequence: TGTGCCAGCAGCTTACCGGCAGCCTCCACAGATACGCAGTATTTT. Translation gives CASSLPAASTDTQYF. V is TRBV7-6 and J is TRBJ2-3; D is unclear. Trimming shortened V by 2 bases and J by 2 bases, and 11 bases separated the two germline ends. CDR1 is SGHVS and CDR2 is FNYEAQ in the germline V gene. There are 15 residues in the CDR3. The full variable domain, in which reference TRBV7-6 and TRBJ2-3 provide the parts outside the CDR3, is GAGVSQSPRYKVTKRGQDVALRCDPISGHVSLYWYRQALGQGPEFLTYFNYEAQQDKSGLPNDRFSAERPEGSISTLTIQRTEQRDSAMYRCASSLPAASTDTQYFGPGTRLTVL.

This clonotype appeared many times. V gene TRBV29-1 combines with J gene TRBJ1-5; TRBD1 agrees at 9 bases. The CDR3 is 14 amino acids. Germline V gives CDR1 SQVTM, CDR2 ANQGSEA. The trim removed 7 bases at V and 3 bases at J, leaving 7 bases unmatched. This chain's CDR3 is CSALGTGLNQPQHF. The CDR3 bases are TGCAGCGCCTTGGGGACAGGGCTCAATCAGCCCCAGCATTTT.

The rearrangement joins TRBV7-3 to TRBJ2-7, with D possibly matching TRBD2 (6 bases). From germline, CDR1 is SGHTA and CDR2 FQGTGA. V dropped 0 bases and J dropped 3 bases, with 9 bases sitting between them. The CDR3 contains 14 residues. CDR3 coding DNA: TGTGCCAGCAGCTTAACCGCCGGGGGCTACGAGCAGTACTTC. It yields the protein CASSLTAGGYEQYF.

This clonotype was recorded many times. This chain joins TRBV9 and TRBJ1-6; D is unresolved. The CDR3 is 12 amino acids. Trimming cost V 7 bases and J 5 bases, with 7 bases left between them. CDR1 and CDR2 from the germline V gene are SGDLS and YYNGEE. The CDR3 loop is CASSQNNSPLHF. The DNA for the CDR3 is TGTGCCAGCTCACAAAATAATTCACCCCTCCACTTT.

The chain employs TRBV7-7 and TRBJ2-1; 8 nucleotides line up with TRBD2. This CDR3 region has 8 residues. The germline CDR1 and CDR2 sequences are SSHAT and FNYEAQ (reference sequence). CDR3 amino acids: CTSGEQFF. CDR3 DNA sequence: TGTACTAGCGGAGAGCAGTTCTTC.

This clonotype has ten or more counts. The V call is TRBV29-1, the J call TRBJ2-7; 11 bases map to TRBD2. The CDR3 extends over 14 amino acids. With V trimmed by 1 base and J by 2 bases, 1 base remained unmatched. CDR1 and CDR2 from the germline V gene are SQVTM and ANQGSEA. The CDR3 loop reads CSVEGLAGTYEQYF. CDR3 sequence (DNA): TGCAGCGTTGAAGGACTAGCGGGGACCTACGAGCAGTACTTC.

CDR3 in DNA: TGTGCCAGCAGCGTAGCCACCTCCGGGTCCTACGAGCAGTACTTC. Translation gives CASSVATSGSYEQYF. V and J are TRBV9 and TRBJ2-7; D unclear. Trimming took off 0 bases at V and 1 base at J, with 11 bases between the two ends. The CDR3 covers 15 residues. Germline assignment: CDR1 SGDLS and CDR2 YYNGEE.

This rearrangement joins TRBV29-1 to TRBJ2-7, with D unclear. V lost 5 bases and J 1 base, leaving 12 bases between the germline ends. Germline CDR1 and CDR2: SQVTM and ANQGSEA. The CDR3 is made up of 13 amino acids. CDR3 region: CSVRPGDSYEQYF. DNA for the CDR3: TGCAGCGTTCGGCCAGGTGATTCCTACGAGCAGTACTTC.